The T cell receptor beta chain described here comes from a study of technical replicates of blood from a handful of donors. Sequencing used immunoSEQ multiplex PCR; TCRdb keeps in-frame clones, though not all of them. The table has around 63,000 clones, almost 95% seen once. The CDR3 extends over 15 amino acids. CDR1 and CDR2 (germline): GTSNPN, SVGIG (reference sequence). The junction had 12 bases not matched to a gene; V was cut back by 6 bases and J by 2 bases. The genes are TRBV30 and TRBJ1-1; TRBD1 matches 7 bases. The receptor's source is a human donor in good health. Some clones in this sample may be carry-over from other donors' samples. Sequenced input: PBMCs. In DNA, the CDR3 is TGTGCCTGCCGAATCTTAGGGGGCTTCAACACTGAAGCTTTCTTT. Its protein is CACRILGGFNTEAFF.